The TCR beta chain described here comes from a study of blood T cell repertoires in COVID-19. The CDR3 extends over 16 amino acids. Germline CDR1 reads MNHEY; CDR2 reads SMNVEV (reference sequence). The junction had 7 bases not matched to a gene; V was cut back by 1 base and J by 5 bases. Recovery among Cohort 3 donors was established by two negative PCRs, clearance, or symptom resolution. In the original processing: Reference gene primers were amplified, and this amplification served to estimate nucleated cell counts. Profiling relied on immunoSEQ multiplex PCR, and the TCRdb table lists in-frame clones only, not all of them. V, J and clone size are taken as reported in that table, and D and trimming were inferred from the DNA itself. Of roughly 220,000 clones listed, 88% are singletons.

The sample consisted of PBMCs or T cells enriched from blood (not recorded which). The chain combines TRBV27 with TRBJ2-3, with 9 bases that match TRBD1. The sequence came from a woman aged 30 to 39 who had recovered from COVID-19. CDR3 loop: CASSLLGDRVKDTQYF. The DNA of the CDR3 is TGTGCCAGCAGTTTATTGGGGGACAGGGTGAAAGATACGCAGTATTTT.